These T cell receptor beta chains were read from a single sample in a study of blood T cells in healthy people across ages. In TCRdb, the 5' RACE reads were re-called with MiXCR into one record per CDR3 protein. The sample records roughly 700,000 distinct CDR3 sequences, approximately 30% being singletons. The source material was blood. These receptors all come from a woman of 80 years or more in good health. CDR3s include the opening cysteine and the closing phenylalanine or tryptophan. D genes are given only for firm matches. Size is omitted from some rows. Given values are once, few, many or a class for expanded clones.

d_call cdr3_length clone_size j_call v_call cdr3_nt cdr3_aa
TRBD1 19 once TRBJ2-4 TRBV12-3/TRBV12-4 TGTGCCAGCAGCTCAAAGGACAGGGGGCCTGTGGGAGCCAAAAACATTCAGTACTTC CASSSKDRGPVGAKNIQYF
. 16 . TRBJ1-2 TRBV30 TGTGCCTGGACCAGCGACCCGGGACTGCCCTTCTATGGCTACACCTTC CAWTSDPGLPFYGYTF
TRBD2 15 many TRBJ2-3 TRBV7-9 TGTGCCAGCAGCCCGCGCGGGGGGGTCACAGATACGCAGTATTTT CASSPRGGVTDTQYF
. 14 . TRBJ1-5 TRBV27 TGTGCCAGCAGTTTAGGGGGACCTCCCGAGCCCCAGCATTTT CASSLGGPPEPQHF
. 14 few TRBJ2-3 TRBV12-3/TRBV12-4 TGTGCCAGCAATGGCAGGGGGGGCGGAGATACGCAGTATTTT CASNGRGGGDTQYF
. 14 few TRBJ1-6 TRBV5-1 TGCGCCAGCAGCTCGGGGGCGGGCAATTCACCCCTCCACTTT CASSSGAGNSPLHF
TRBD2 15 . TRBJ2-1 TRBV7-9 TGTGCCAGCAGCTTAGGTAGCGGGAATTACAATGAGCAGTTCTTC CASSLGSGNYNEQFF
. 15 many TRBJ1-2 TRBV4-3 TGCGCCAGCAGCCAAGGAATTGCCGGTTCCTATGGCTACACCTTC CASSQGIAGSYGYTF
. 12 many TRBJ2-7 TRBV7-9 TGTGCCAGCAGCTTAGACGCCTACGAGCAGTACTTC CASSLDAYEQYF
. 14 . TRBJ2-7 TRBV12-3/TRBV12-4 TGTGCCAGCATTTCAGAGGGAGTTGGAGAGGCCCAGTACTTC CASISEGVGEAQYF
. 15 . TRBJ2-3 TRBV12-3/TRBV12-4 TGTGCCAGCAGTTTAAAGCGGGTGGAAACAGATACGCAGTATTTT CASSLKRVETDTQYF
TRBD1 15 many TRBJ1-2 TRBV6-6 TGTGCCAGCACTCCTGGGACAGGGCCCAACTATGGCTACACCTTC CASTPGTGPNYGYTF
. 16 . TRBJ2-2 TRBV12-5 TGTGCTAGTGGTTTGGAGGGCGGAATGAACACCGGGGAGCTGTTTTTT CASGLEGGMNTGELFF
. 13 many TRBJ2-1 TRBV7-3 TGTGCCAGCAGCTTAAGCCTTCGTAATGAGCAGTTCTTC CASSLSLRNEQFF
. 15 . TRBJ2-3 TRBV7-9 TGTGCCAGCAACCCCCCGGGGAGCGGGACAGATACGCAGTATTTT CASNPPGSGTDTQYF
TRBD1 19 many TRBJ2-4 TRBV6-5 TGTGCCAGCAGTTACCCCAGCCTGGGACAGGGCAAAGCCAAAAACATTCAGTACTTC CASSYPSLGQGKAKNIQYF
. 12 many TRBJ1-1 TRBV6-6 TGTGCCAGCAGTCATAAGATAACAGTAGCTTTCTTT CASSHKITVAFF
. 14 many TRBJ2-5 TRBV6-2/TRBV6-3 TGTGCCAGCAGTTATGGGACTTACCAAGAGACCCAGTACTTC CASSYGTYQETQYF
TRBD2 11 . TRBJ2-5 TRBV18 TGTGCCACCACCGGGGGGGAGACCCAGTACTTC CATTGGETQYF
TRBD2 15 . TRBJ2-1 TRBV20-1 TGCAGTGCTAGAGATCTCGAGCGGGGGGCCTATGAGCAGTTCTTC CSARDLERGAYEQFF
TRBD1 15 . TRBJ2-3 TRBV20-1 TGCAGTGCTAGAAATCCGGGACAGGGGCTCGATGCGCAGTATTTT CSARNPGQGLDAQYF